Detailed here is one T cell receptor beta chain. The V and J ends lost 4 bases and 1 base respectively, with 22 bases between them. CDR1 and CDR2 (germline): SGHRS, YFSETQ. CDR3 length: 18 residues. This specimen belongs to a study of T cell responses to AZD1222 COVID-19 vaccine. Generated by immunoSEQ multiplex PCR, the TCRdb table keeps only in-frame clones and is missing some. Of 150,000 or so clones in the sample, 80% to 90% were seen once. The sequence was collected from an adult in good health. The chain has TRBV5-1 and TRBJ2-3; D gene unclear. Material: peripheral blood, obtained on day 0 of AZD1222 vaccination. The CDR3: CASSPNSSPALGTDTQYF. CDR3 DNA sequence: TGCGCCAGCAGCCCTAACAGTAGCCCGGCCTTGGGCACAGATACGCAGTATTTT.